There are a few counts of the clone carrying this TCR beta chain. TCRdb ran MiXCR on the PCR reads. The sample yields more than 15,000 clones, approximately 30% seen once. Before thyroid surgery, none of the patients had received any treatment. This entry is derived from a study of metastatic and nonmetastatic thyroid tumors. Across the study: Across blood and tumor or nodule tissue, repertoires from malignant and benign thyroid patients were compared with one another.

This CDR3 has 14 amino acids. The J segment lost 15 bases and the V segment lost 2 bases, leaving 12 bases of the junction unmatched. Looked up from germline, CDR1 is MNHNS and CDR2 is SASEGT. This sequence originates from a female donor with papillary thyroid cancer or a benign thyroid nodule (not recorded which). Some clones in this sample may be carry-over from other donors' samples. Source material: blood. The chain couples TRBV6-1 to TRBJ2-1; TRBD2 aligns across 8 bases. The CDR3 nucleotides read TGTGCCAGCAGTGAAATTATTCGGGGGGGCCATGGGTTCTTC. Translating gives CASSEIIRGGHGFF.